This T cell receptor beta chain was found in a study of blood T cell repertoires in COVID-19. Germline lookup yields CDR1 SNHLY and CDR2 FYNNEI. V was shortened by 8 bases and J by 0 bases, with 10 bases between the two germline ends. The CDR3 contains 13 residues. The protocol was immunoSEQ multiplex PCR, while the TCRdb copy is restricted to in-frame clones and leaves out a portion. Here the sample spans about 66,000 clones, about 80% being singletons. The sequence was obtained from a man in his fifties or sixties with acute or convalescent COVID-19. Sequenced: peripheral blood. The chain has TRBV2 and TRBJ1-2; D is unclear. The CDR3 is CASRERTNYGYTF. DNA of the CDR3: TGTGCCAGCCGAGAAAGAACTAACTATGGCTACACCTTC.